The 26 T cell receptor beta chains below come from one sample, sequenced in a study of blood T cell repertoires in COVID-19. Only in-frame clones appear in the TCRdb table, and some are missing; sequencing was by immunoSEQ multiplex PCR. The profile shows around 290,000 clones, roughly nine tenths of them singletons. The material sequenced was PBMCs or T cells enriched from blood (not recorded which). The source of these receptors is a woman between 18 and 29 years old who had recovered from COVID-19.

The gene calls are TRBV7-9 and TRBJ2-1; 16 bases align to TRBD2. In germline, CDR1 is SEHNR, CDR2 FQNEAQ (reference sequence). The CDR3 loop spans 15 amino acids. Unmatched junction bases numbered 0, after V lost 5 bases and J lost 5 bases. In DNA, the CDR3 is TGTGCCAGCAGCGGGACTAGCGGGGGGGACAATGAGCAGTTCTTC. It codes for CASSGTSGGDNEQFF.

The rearrangement links TRBV4-1 to TRBJ2-1; D is perhaps TRBD2 (7 bases). This CDR3 contains 19 residues. Germline CDR1 MGHRA, CDR2 YSYEKL. The ends were cut back, 4 bases at V and 1 base at J, with 23 bases in the middle. CDR3 amino acids: CASSPEGDGGGLSYNEQFF. The CDR3 DNA reads TGCGCCAGCAGCCCGGAGGGGGACGGCGGGGGCCTTTCCTACAATGAGCAGTTCTTC.

V and J are TRBV20-1 and TRBJ2-7, with 8 nucleotides matching TRBD2. The V gene's germline CDR1 is DFQATT and CDR2 SNEGSKA (reference sequence). This CDR3 contains 11 residues. CDR3 bases: TGCAGCAGCGGGAGCTCCTACGAGCAGTACTTC. Translating it yields CSSGSSYEQYF.

The chain recombines TRBV20-1 with TRBJ2-1; the match to TRBD2 covers 9 bases. This CDR3 contains 14 residues. Germline CDR1 is DFQATT and CDR2 is SNEGSKA (reference sequence). V trimming: 3 bases; J trimming: 7 bases; junction bases outside the gene matches: 7. The CDR3 DNA follows: TGCAGTGCTAGTTTCCGCGGGAGGGCGAATGAGCAGTTCTTC. Translating gives CSASFRGRANEQFF.

This chain connects TRBV30 to TRBJ1-5; TRBD1 matches at 10 bases. CDR3 length equals 15 residues. Per germline, CDR1 GTSNPN and CDR2 SVGIG (reference sequence). Germline trimming cut 3 bases from V and 2 bases from J; bases unmatched to any gene: 4. The DNA of the CDR3 is TGTGCCTGGAGAGCTGGGACAGGGGGCAATCAGCCCCAGCATTTT. Translating gives CAWRAGTGGNQPQHF.

This rearrangement joins TRBV30 to TRBJ2-7, with TRBD2 matching 11 bases. V shed 3 bases, J shed 5 bases, and the junction held 3 bases outside the gene matches. Germline-derived CDR1 and CDR2 are GTSNPN and SVGIG (reference sequence). The CDR3 runs 13 residues. Here the CDR3 reads CAWRASGRNEQYF. The CDR3 nucleotides are TGTGCCTGGAGGGCTAGCGGGAGGAACGAGCAGTACTTC.

V and J are TRBV7-3 and TRBJ2-2; 8 bases are shared with TRBD2. Germline V gene data show CDR1 as SGHTA and CDR2 as FQGTGA. With V trimmed by 5 bases and J by 7 bases, 6 bases remained unmatched. CDR3 size: 14 residues. DNA for the CDR3: TGTGCCAGCAGCCTTAGCGGGAAAGACGGGGAGCTGTTTTTT. Translating gives CASSLSGKDGELFF.

The chain employs TRBV25-1 and TRBJ2-1; 10 bases match TRBD2. Unmatched junction bases numbered 8, after V lost 1 base and J lost 8 bases. The CDR3 covers 16 residues. CDR1 is MGHDK, CDR2 SYGVNS, per germline. The CDR3 bases are TGTGCCAGCAGTGAATCAAGCGGGAGGGTTGGCGATGAGCAGTTCTTC. It codes for CASSESSGRVGDEQFF.

The chain is built from TRBV14 and TRBJ2-7, with D perhaps matching TRBD1 (5 bases). The CDR3 contains 15 residues. The germline V and J ends were trimmed by 0 bases and 2 bases, with 11 bases remaining between them. Per the germline V gene, CDR1 is SGHDN and CDR2 is FVKESK. This CDR3 reads CASSQDWGRAYEQYF. The CDR3 DNA reads as TGTGCCAGCAGCCAAGATTGGGGCAGAGCCTACGAGCAGTACTTC.

The chain recombines TRBV27 with TRBJ2-7, with 12 nucleotides matching TRBD2. CDR3 size: 16 residues. Trimming cost V 3 bases and J 5 bases; bases outside gene matches: 8. Germline V lookup: CDR1 MNHEY, CDR2 SMNVEV (reference sequence). CDR3 sequence: CASSFLPGLAGHEQYF. The CDR3 DNA reads as TGTGCCAGCAGTTTTTTGCCGGGACTAGCGGGCCACGAGCAGTACTTC.

This clone appeared once. The CDR3 loop is CASRPPDRGWTDTQYF. The DNA for the CDR3 is TGTGCCAGCAGGCCCCCAGACAGGGGTTGGACAGATACGCAGTATTTT. The rearrangement joins TRBV27 to TRBJ2-3, with 8 bases fitting TRBD1. V gave up 6 bases and J gave up 3 bases; unmatched junction bases: 11. CDR1 is MNHEY and CDR2 is SMNVEV in the germline V gene (reference sequence). The CDR3 has 16 residues.

The chain combines TRBV18 with TRBJ2-7; 12 positions agree with TRBD2. The CDR3 runs to 17 residues. With 1 base clipped from V and 4 bases from J, the junction kept 8 bases outside the gene matches. Germline V lookup: CDR1 KGHSH, CDR2 LQKENI. The CDR3 DNA follows: TGTGCCAGCTCACCACGCTCCAGGACTAGCGGGACTTACGAGCAGTACTTC. Protein sequence: CASSPRSRTSGTYEQYF.

The chain uses TRBV4-3 and TRBJ2-7; TRBD1 matches at 10 bases. This CDR3 region has 15 residues. The V gene's germline CDR1 is LGHNA and CDR2 YSLEER. V was clipped by 1 base and J by 2 bases; unmatched bases: 2. In nucleotides, the CDR3 is TGCGCCAGCAGCCAAGCCGGGACAGGGGCCTACGAGCAGTACTTC. Protein sequence: CASSQAGTGAYEQYF.

The chain recombines TRBV12-5 with TRBJ1-5, with TRBD1 as a possible D gene (6 bases). The CDR3 has 15 amino acids. CDR1 and CDR2 from the germline V gene are LGHNT and FRNRAP. The V gene lost 6 bases and the J gene lost 3 bases, with 15 bases spanning the gap. The CDR3 loop reads CASGPWEGVNQPQHF. CDR3 DNA: TGTGCTAGTGGCCCCTGGGAGGGGGTCAATCAGCCCCAGCATTTT.

The rearrangement uses TRBV29-1 and TRBJ2-2, with D unresolved. Germline loops: CDR1 SQVTM, CDR2 ANQGSEA. V lost 6 bases and J lost 3, with 14 bases in between. The CDR3 covers 14 residues. The CDR3 is CSVAPPGYTGELFF. The CDR3, as DNA: TGCAGCGTCGCTCCGCCCGGGTACACCGGGGAGCTGTTTTTT.

The rearrangement uses TRBV7-2 and TRBJ2-1, with 8 bases matching TRBD1. The germline gives CDR1 SGHTA, CDR2 FQGNSA. The CDR3 is made up of 13 amino acids. The ends lost 2 bases at V and 7 bases at J; junction bases unmatched: 1. The CDR3 here is CASSLTGGNEQFF. The CDR3, as DNA: TGTGCCAGCAGCTTAACAGGGGGGAATGAGCAGTTCTTC.

This chain uses TRBV24-1 with TRBJ1-1; maybe TRBD1 (6 bases). Trimming shortened V by 8 bases and J by 1 base, and 7 bases separated the two germline ends. This CDR3 is built from 12 residues. The germline V gene encodes CDR1 KGHDR and CDR2 SFDVKD. The CDR3 loop reads CATKGQNTEAFF. CDR3 in DNA: TGTGCCACCAAGGGACAGAACACTGAAGCTTTCTTT.

The chain links TRBV5-1 to TRBJ1-6; no reliable D call. V gave up 0 bases and J gave up 2 bases, with 9 bases separating them. The length of the CDR3 is 16 residues. CDR1 SGHRS and CDR2 YFSETQ come from the germline V gene. The CDR3 loop is CASSLAGSAYNSPLHF. For the CDR3, the DNA is TGCGCCAGCAGCTTGGCCGGGTCAGCCTATAATTCACCCCTCCACTTT.

The CDR3 region is CASSYNGDSQETQYF. For the CDR3, the DNA is TGTGCCAGCAGCTATAACGGGGACAGCCAAGAGACCCAGTACTTC. V and J are TRBV5-6 and TRBJ2-5, with 7 bases identical to TRBD1. Germline-derived CDR1 and CDR2 are SGHDT and YYEEEE. This CDR3 has 15 amino acids. Trimming at V came to 3 bases and at J to 1 base, leaving 6 bases not matched to a gene.

V gene TRBV6-5 combines with J gene TRBJ2-5; a weak D match, TRBD2 (6 bases). Germline V gene lookup returns CDR1 MNHEY and CDR2 SVGAGI. Trimming pared 7 bases from V and 0 bases from J, leaving 9 bases between. The CDR3 consists of 13 residues. CDR3 amino acids: CASNRGYQETQYF. CDR3 in DNA: TGTGCCAGCAACCGGGGGTACCAAGAGACCCAGTACTTC.

The chain links TRBV7-9 to TRBJ1-4, with unresolved D. V lost 5 bases and J lost 4, with 14 bases in between. Germline CDR1 and CDR2: SEHNR and FQNEAQ (reference sequence). The CDR3 extends over 15 amino acids. The CDR3 reads CASSGRAPGNEKLFF. As DNA, the CDR3 is TGTGCCAGCAGCGGGCGGGCCCCTGGTAATGAAAAACTGTTTTTT.

The chain joins TRBV4-3 to TRBJ2-7; D might be TRBD1 (5 bases). Germline lookup yields CDR1 LGHNA and CDR2 YSLEER. V was pared by 0 bases and J by 1 base, with 19 bases between. CDR3 length: 18 amino acids. The CDR3 region has the DNA TGCGCCAGCAGCCAAGATGACTCAAAGGGGTCCCCGTCCTACGAGCAGTACTTC. It codes for CASSQDDSKGSPSYEQYF.

This chain links TRBV6-2 or TRBV6-3 with TRBJ2-7; TRBD2 aligns across 10 bases. The J segment lost 1 base and the V segment lost 0 bases, leaving 12 bases of the junction unmatched. The CDR3 extends over 19 amino acids. The germline gives CDR1 MNHEY, CDR2 SVGEGT. CDR3 in amino acids: CASSYSSPSGGPSSYEQYF. CDR3 coding DNA: TGTGCCAGCAGTTACTCTTCCCCTAGCGGGGGACCATCGTCCTACGAGCAGTACTTC.

This chain uses TRBV5-4 with TRBJ2-3, with 7 bases matching TRBD2. Per germline, CDR1 SGHNT and CDR2 YYREEE (reference sequence). The CDR3 consists of 14 residues. Trimming removed 1 base from V and 4 bases from J; junction bases left unmatched: 3. The CDR3 sequence: CASSLRGGPDTQYF. In nucleotides, the CDR3 is TGTGCCAGCAGCTTGAGGGGAGGGCCAGATACGCAGTATTTT.

In DNA form, the CDR3 reads TGTGCCAGTAGATCGGGACAGATAGCTAACTATGGCTACACCTTC. Translation: CASRSGQIANYGYTF. The chain combines TRBV19 with TRBJ1-2, with TRBD1 matching over 7 bases. The V segment lost 6 bases and the J segment 0 bases; nucleotides outside the gene matches: 7. CDR1 is LNHDA, CDR2 SQIVND, per germline (reference sequence). This CDR3 spans 15 amino acids. The whole variable domain, filled in from reference TRBV19 and TRBJ1-2, reads DGGITQSPKYLFRKEGQNVTLSCEQNLNHDAMYWYRQDPGQGLRLIYYSQIVNDFQKGDIAEGYSVSREKKESFPLTVTSAQKNPTAFYLCASRSGQIANYGYTFGSGTRLTVV.

The CDR3 region has the DNA TGTGCCAGCAGCTTAACCGGGACAGGGTGGGATGGCTACACCTTC. It codes for CASSLTGTGWDGYTF. This rearrangement joins TRBV9 to TRBJ1-2; TRBD1 matches 9 bases. Trimming took 4 bases from V and 6 from J; bases not matched to a gene: 10. The CDR3 runs to 15 residues. CDR1 SGDLS and CDR2 YYNGEE come from the germline V gene.